These T cell receptor beta chains were read from a single sample in a study of human T cells and chemical hapten exposure. TCRdb reprocessed the RACE reads with MiXCR, giving one entry per CDR3 protein. This sample yields about 340,000 distinct CDR3 sequences, of which approximately 6.3% are seen a single time; 8% to 9% belongs to the top ten. The sample consisted of whole blood, taken in connection with sensitization to the hapten diphenylcyclopropenone (DPC). The receptors were sampled from a woman younger than 35 with alopecia areata. Some clones in this sample may be carry-over from other donors' samples. Each CDR3 is given with its conserved first and last residue. Fields, in order: V gene, J gene, clone size, D gene, CDR3 DNA, CDR3 protein. A D gene is named only where the DNA matches it firmly. The listing skips clone size in some rows; elsewhere it reads once, few, many or a size class.

v_gene: TRBV11-2
j_gene: TRBJ1-2
abundance: many
d_gene: NA
CDR3nt: TGTGCCAGCAGCTTAGTTGTTAGGGGGACCAATAACTATGGCTACACCTTC
CDR3aa: CASSLVVRGTNNYGYTF

v_gene: TRBV29-1
j_gene: TRBJ2-1
abundance: many
d_gene: NA
CDR3nt: TGCAGCGTTGTAGGTGAGGGATACAATGAGCAGTTCTTC
CDR3aa: CSVVGEGYNEQFF

v_gene: TRBV3-1
j_gene: TRBJ1-4
abundance: few
d_gene: TRBD1
CDR3nt: TGTGCCAGCAGCCAGCGGACAGGGGGCAGTGTTGAAAAACTGTTTTTT
CDR3aa: CASSQRTGGSVEKLFF

v_gene: TRBV12-3/TRBV12-4
j_gene: TRBJ1-2
abundance: many
d_gene: NA
CDR3nt: TGTGCCAGCAGCTTAGGCACCCGTTATGGCTACACCTTC
CDR3aa: CASSLGTRYGYTF

v_gene: TRBV7-9
j_gene: TRBJ1-1
abundance: many
d_gene: NA
CDR3nt: TGTGCCAGCAGCTCCGATAGAGGGGGTGAAGCTTTCTTT
CDR3aa: CASSSDRGGEAFF

v_gene: TRBV6-1
j_gene: TRBJ1-2
abundance: few
d_gene: TRBD1
CDR3nt: TGTGCCAGTTCGACAGGGGGGTACTCTAACTATGGCTACACCTTC
CDR3aa: CASSTGGYSNYGYTF

v_gene: TRBV20-1
j_gene: TRBJ2-5
abundance: many
d_gene: TRBD2
CDR3nt: TGCAGTGCTCAGGCGGGGGTGGAGACCCAGTACTTC
CDR3aa: CSAQAGVETQYF

v_gene: TRBV28
j_gene: TRBJ1-1
abundance: NA
d_gene: NA
CDR3nt: TGTGCCAGCAGTTCCGGCGGGGGGTTGAACACTGAAGCTTTCTTT
CDR3aa: CASSSGGGLNTEAFF

v_gene: TRBV25-1
j_gene: TRBJ2-5
abundance: NA
d_gene: TRBD2
CDR3nt: TGTGCCAGCAGTGAATACGGGGGGGGAGAGACCCAGTACTTC
CDR3aa: CASSEYGGGETQYF

v_gene: TRBV2
j_gene: TRBJ2-6
abundance: few
d_gene: NA
CDR3nt: TGTGCCAGCAGTGAATACGGGGATTTACCTGGGGCCAACGTCCTGACTTTC
CDR3aa: CASSEYGDLPGANVLTF

v_gene: TRBV3-1
j_gene: TRBJ2-7
abundance: few
d_gene: NA
CDR3nt: TGTGCCAGCAGCCGTGAGGGGGGCTACGAGCAGTACTTC
CDR3aa: CASSREGGYEQYF

v_gene: TRBV6-5
j_gene: TRBJ2-1
abundance: NA
d_gene: TRBD2
CDR3nt: TGTGCCAGCAGTTACTCTGCTAGCGGGGGAGTAGAGCAGTTCTTC
CDR3aa: CASSYSASGGVEQFF

v_gene: TRBV18
j_gene: TRBJ1-1
abundance: few
d_gene: NA
CDR3nt: TGTGCCAGCTCACCGCAACCCGGGAACACTGAAGCTTTCTTT
CDR3aa: CASSPQPGNTEAFF

v_gene: TRBV5-5
j_gene: TRBJ2-1
abundance: few
d_gene: TRBD1
CDR3nt: TGTGCCAGCAGCTTGGAATGGACAGGGTCCCGTGAGCAGTTCTTC
CDR3aa: CASSLEWTGSREQFF

v_gene: TRBV15
j_gene: TRBJ1-1
abundance: NA
d_gene: TRBD1
CDR3nt: TGTGCCACCAGCAGAGATTCGGACAGGGCAGATGAAGCTTTCTTT
CDR3aa: CATSRDSDRADEAFF

v_gene: TRBV9
j_gene: TRBJ2-1
abundance: many
d_gene: TRBD1
CDR3nt: TGTGCCAGCAGCGCGACAGGGGTCGAGCAGTTCTTC
CDR3aa: CASSATGVEQFF

v_gene: TRBV7-3
j_gene: TRBJ2-1
abundance: few
d_gene: NA
CDR3nt: TGTGCCAGCAGCCCTTATGGGGGCCTTCTCGATGAGCAGTTCTTC
CDR3aa: CASSPYGGLLDEQFF

v_gene: TRBV13
j_gene: TRBJ2-3
abundance: few
d_gene: TRBD2
CDR3nt: TGTGCCAGCAGCCCTGGACTAGGAATGAAGGAATCAGATACGCAGTATTTT
CDR3aa: CASSPGLGMKESDTQYF

v_gene: TRBV5-1
j_gene: TRBJ2-3
abundance: NA
d_gene: TRBD2
CDR3nt: TGCGCCAGCAGCATCGGACTAGCGGTTAGCACAGATACGCAGTATTTT
CDR3aa: CASSIGLAVSTDTQYF

v_gene: TRBV7-8
j_gene: TRBJ1-4
abundance: few
d_gene: NA
CDR3nt: TGTGCCAGCAGCCCAGAGGACAGTCCTGAAAAACTGTTTTTT
CDR3aa: CASSPEDSPEKLFF

v_gene: TRBV5-1
j_gene: TRBJ2-1
abundance: few
d_gene: TRBD1
CDR3nt: TGCGCCAGCAGCTTGGAGACAGGGGGCAATGAGCAGTTCTTC
CDR3aa: CASSLETGGNEQFF

v_gene: TRBV7-2
j_gene: TRBJ1-4
abundance: many
d_gene: TRBD1
CDR3nt: TGTGCCAGCAGTCTGGACAGGGGGAATGAAAAACTGTTTTTT
CDR3aa: CASSLDRGNEKLFF

v_gene: TRBV4-2
j_gene: TRBJ2-1
abundance: few
d_gene: TRBD2
CDR3nt: TGTGCCAGCAGCCAAGATCGGGGGGGCTACAATGAGCAGTTCTTC
CDR3aa: CASSQDRGGYNEQFF

v_gene: TRBV6-5
j_gene: TRBJ1-1
abundance: many
d_gene: NA
CDR3nt: TGTGCCAGCAGTTACTCGATTTCCTGGGCCACTGAAGCTTTCTTT
CDR3aa: CASSYSISWATEAFF

v_gene: TRBV11-2
j_gene: TRBJ1-3
abundance: NA
d_gene: NA
CDR3nt: TGTGCCAGCAGCTTATTCAACACCATATATTTT
CDR3aa: CASSLFNTIYF

v_gene: TRBV29-1
j_gene: TRBJ1-5
abundance: few
d_gene: TRBD1
CDR3nt: TGCAGCGTTGGGGAAGACAGGGCTTGGCCCCAGCATTTT
CDR3aa: CSVGEDRAWPQHF

v_gene: TRBV19
j_gene: TRBJ2-2
abundance: few
d_gene: NA
CDR3nt: TGTGCCAGTAGTATAGAACGAGTAAACGGGGAGCTGTTTTTT
CDR3aa: CASSIERVNGELFF

v_gene: TRBV6-4
j_gene: TRBJ1-1
abundance: NA
d_gene: TRBD1
CDR3nt: TGTGCCAGCAGTGACACAAACAGGGGCACTGAAGCTTTCTTT
CDR3aa: CASSDTNRGTEAFF

v_gene: TRBV6-1
j_gene: TRBJ1-5
abundance: few
d_gene: NA
CDR3nt: TGTGCCAGCAGTGACCGCGCCAGGAGGAGTGGACAGCCCCAGCATTTT
CDR3aa: CASSDRARRSGQPQHF

v_gene: TRBV2
j_gene: TRBJ2-5
abundance: few
d_gene: TRBD2
CDR3nt: TGTGCCAGCAGCCAGGGACCGGGAGGGACCCAGTACTTC
CDR3aa: CASSQGPGGTQYF

v_gene: TRBV20-1
j_gene: TRBJ2-7
abundance: many
d_gene: NA
CDR3nt: TGCAGTGCTAGTCGCCCTACAGGAACTCGCTCCTACGAGCAGTACTTC
CDR3aa: CSASRPTGTRSYEQYF

v_gene: TRBV7-9
j_gene: TRBJ2-5
abundance: NA
d_gene: TRBD2
CDR3nt: TGTGCCAGCAGCTTCGAGACTAGCCGAGAGACCCAGTACTTC
CDR3aa: CASSFETSRETQYF

v_gene: TRBV4-2
j_gene: TRBJ2-7
abundance: many
d_gene: TRBD2
CDR3nt: TGTGCCAGCAGCCAATGGGGACTAGCGGGGAACCCCTACGAGCAGTACTTC
CDR3aa: CASSQWGLAGNPYEQYF